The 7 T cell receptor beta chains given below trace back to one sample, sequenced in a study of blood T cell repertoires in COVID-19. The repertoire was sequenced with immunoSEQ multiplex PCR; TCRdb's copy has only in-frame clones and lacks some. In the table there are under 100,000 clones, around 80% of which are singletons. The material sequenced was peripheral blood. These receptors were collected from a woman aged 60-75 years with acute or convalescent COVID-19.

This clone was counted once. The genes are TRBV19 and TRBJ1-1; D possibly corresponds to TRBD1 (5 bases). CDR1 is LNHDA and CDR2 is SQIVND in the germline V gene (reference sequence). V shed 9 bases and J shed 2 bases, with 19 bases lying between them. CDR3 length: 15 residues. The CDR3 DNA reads TGTGCCAGCATGAAGACAGACCAAGGAAACACTGAAGCTTTCTTT. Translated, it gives CASMKTDQGNTEAFF.

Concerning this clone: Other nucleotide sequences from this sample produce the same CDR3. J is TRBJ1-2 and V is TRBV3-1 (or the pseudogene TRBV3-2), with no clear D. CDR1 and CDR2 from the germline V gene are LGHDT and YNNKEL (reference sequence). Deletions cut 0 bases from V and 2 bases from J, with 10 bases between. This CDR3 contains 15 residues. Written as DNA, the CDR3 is TGTGCCAGCAGCCAAGATTTGAGAGGGAACTATGGCTACACCTTC. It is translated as CASSQDLRGNYGYTF.

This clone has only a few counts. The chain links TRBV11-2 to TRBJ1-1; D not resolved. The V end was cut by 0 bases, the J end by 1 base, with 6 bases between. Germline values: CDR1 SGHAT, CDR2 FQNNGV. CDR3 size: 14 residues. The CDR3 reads CASSLDLANTEAFF. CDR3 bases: TGTGCCAGCAGCTTAGATCTGGCGAACACTGAAGCTTTCTTT. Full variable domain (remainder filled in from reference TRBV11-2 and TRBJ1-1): EAGVAQSPRYKIIEKRQSVAFWCNPISGHATLYWYQQILGQGPKLLIQFQNNGVVDDSQLPKDRFSAERLKGVDSTLKIQPAKLEDSAVYLCASSLDLANTEAFFGQGTRLTVV.

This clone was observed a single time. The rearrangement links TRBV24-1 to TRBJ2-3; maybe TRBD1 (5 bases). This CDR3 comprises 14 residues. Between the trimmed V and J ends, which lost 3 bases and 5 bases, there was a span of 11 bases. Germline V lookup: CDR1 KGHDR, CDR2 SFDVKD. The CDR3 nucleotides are TGTGCCACCAGTGATGTCTGGGGCTTAGATACGCAGTATTTT. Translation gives CATSDVWGLDTQYF.

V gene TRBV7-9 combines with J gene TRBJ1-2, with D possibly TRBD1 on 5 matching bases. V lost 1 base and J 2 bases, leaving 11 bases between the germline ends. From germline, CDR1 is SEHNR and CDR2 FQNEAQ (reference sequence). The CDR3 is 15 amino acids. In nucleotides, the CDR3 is TGTGCCAGCAGCTTAGAATCGGGGGGAAACTATGGCTACACCTTC. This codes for CASSLESGGNYGYTF.

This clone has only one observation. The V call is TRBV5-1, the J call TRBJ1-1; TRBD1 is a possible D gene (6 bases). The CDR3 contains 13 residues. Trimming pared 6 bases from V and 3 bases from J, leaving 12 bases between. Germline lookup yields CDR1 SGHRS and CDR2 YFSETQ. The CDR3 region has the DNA TGCGCCAGCATGTACAGGGTTGACACTGAAGCTTTCTTT. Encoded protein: CASMYRVDTEAFF.

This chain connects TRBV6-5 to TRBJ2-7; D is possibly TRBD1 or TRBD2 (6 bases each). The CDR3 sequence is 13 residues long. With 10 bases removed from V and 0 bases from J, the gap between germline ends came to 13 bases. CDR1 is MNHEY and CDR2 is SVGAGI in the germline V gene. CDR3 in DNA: TGTGCCATCAGGGGAGGCAGCTCCTACGAGCAGTACTTC. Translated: CAIRGGSSYEQYF.